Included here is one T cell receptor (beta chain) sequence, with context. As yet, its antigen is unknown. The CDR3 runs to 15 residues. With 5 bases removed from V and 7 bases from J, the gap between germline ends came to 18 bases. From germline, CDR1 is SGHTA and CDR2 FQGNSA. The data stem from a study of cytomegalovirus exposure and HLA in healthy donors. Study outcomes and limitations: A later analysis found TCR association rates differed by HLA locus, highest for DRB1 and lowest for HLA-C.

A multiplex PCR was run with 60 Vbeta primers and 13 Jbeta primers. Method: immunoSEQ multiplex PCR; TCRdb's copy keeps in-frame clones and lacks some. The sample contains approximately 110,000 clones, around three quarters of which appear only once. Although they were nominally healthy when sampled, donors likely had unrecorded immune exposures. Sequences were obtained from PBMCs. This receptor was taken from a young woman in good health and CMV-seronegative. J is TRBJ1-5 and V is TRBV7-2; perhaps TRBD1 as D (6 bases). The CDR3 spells CASSAQGPGSQPQHF. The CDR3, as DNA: TGTGCCAGCAGCGCCCAGGGGCCGGGGAGCCAGCCCCAGCATTTT. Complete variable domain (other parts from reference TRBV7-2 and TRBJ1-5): GAGVSQSPSNKVTEKGKDVELRCDPISGHTALYWYRQSLGQGLEFLIYFQGNSAPDKSGLPSDRFSAERTGGSVSTLTIQRTQQEDSAVYLCASSAQGPGSQPQHFGDGTRLSIL.